This T cell receptor beta chain was sequenced during a study of CD8+CD57+ T cells in acquired aplastic anemia. Genomic DNA served as template for TCR beta VDJ and CDR3 profiling. From the reads, TCRdb called clonotypes with MiXCR, one entry per CDR3 protein. The sample has 90,000 to 130,000 distinct CDR3 sequences; roughly 51% are singletons. Germline lookup yields CDR1 KGHDR and CDR2 SFDVKD. CDR3 length: 12 residues. This TCR was recovered from a human donor in good health, serving as a control. The sequencing sample was made of sorted CD4+, CD8+, or CD8+CD57+ T cells (not recorded which) from PBMCs. V and J are TRBV24-1 and TRBJ2-1; D possibly uses TRBD1 or TRBD2 (5 bases each). In DNA, the CDR3 is TGTGTGGGACCACCAGTGGTAGGGGAGCAGTTCTTC. It yields the protein CVGPPVVGEQFF.